This T cell receptor (beta chain) comes out of a study of long-term antiretroviral therapy in people with HIV. There are 12 residues in the CDR3. V was cut by 5 bases and J by 12 bases, with 11 bases left in between. From germline, CDR1 is SGHTA and CDR2 FQGNSA. Survey level was the resolution at which the v3.0 immunoSEQ assay ran. Produced via immunoSEQ multiplex PCR; TCRdb's table is partial and in-frame only. The table shows around 31,000 clones, with 70% to 90% occurring only once. The TCR was taken from a man aged 18 to 29 with HIV. The input for sequencing was unsorted PBMCs, taken 0.8 years before starting antiretroviral therapy. V gene TRBV7-2 combines with J gene TRBJ1-6; a weak D match, TRBD1 (5 bases). The CDR3 DNA reads as TGTGCCAGCAGCCGAGACAGTTTACCCCTCCACTTT. Amino acid sequence: CASSRDSLPLHF.